What follows is one T cell receptor (beta chain) and its context. Its antigen is unknown. The source of the sample is a study of T cell responses to AZD1222 COVID-19 vaccine. The CDR3 covers 15 residues. Per the germline V gene, CDR1 is SEHNR and CDR2 is FQNEAQ (reference sequence). V lost 0 bases and J lost 0, with 8 bases in between. Generated by immunoSEQ multiplex PCR, the TCRdb table keeps only in-frame clones and is missing some. The sample has 70,000 or so clones, 80% to 85% seen once. Points from the study as a whole: Repertoire sampling happened only post peak T cell response.

The TCR originated in an adult in good health. The V gene is TRBV7-9, the J gene TRBJ1-2; D is unresolved. The sequencing used peripheral blood, collected on day 0 of AZD1222 vaccination. CDR3: CASSLAVEPNYGYTF. The CDR3 DNA reads as TGTGCCAGCAGCTTAGCCGTCGAGCCTAACTATGGCTACACCTTC. The variable domain in full, with the rest retrieved from reference TRBV7-9 and TRBJ1-2, is DTGVSQNPRHKITKRGQNVTFRCDPISEHNRLYWYRQTLGQGPEFLTYFQNEAQLEKSRLLSDRFSAERPKGSFSTLEIQRTEQGDSAMYLCASSLAVEPNYGYTFGSGTRLTVV.